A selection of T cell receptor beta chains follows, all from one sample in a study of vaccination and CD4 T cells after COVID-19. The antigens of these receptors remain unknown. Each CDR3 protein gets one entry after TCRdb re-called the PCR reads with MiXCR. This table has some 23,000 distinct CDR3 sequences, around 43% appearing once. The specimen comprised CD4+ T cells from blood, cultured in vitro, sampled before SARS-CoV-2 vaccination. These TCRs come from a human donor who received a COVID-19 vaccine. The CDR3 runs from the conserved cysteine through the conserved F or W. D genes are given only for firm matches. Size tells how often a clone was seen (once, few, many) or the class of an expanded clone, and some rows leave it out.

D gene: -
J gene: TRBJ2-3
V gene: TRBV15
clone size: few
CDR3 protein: CATSRDGPTDTQYF
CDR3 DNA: TGTGCCACCAGCAGAGATGGCCCCACAGATACGCAGTATTTT

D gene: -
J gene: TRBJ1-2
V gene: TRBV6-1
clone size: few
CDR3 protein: CASRRLNYGYTF
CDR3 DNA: TGTGCCAGCAGGAGACTTAACTATGGCTACACCTTC

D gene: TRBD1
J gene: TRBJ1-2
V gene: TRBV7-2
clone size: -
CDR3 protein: CASGGQGLTWGYGYTF
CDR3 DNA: TGTGCCAGTGGTGGACAGGGATTGACGTGGGGCTATGGCTACACCTTC

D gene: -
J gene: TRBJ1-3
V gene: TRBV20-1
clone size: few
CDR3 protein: CSAHPGTSGNTIYF
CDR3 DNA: TGCAGTGCTCACCCAGGTACCTCTGGAAACACCATATATTTT

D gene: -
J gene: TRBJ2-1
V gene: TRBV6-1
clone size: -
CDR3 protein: CASKGRDTSYNEQFF
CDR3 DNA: TGTGCCAGCAAGGGCCGGGACACCTCCTACAATGAGCAGTTCTTC

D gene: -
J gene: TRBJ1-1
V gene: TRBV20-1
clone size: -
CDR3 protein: CSASIQTEAFF
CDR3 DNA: TGCAGTGCTAGTATACAGACTGAAGCTTTCTTT

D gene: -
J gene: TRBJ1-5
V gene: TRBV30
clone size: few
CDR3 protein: CAWSVRGRQPQHF
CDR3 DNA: TGTGCCTGGAGTGTACGGGGGCGTCAGCCCCAGCATTTT

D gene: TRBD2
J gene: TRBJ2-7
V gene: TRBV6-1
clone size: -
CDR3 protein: CASRSPGLYEQYF
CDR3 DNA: TGTGCCAGCAGGTCACCGGGACTATACGAGCAGTACTTC

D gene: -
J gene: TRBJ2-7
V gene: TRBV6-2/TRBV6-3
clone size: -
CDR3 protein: CASSWGPRHEQYF
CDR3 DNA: TGTGCCAGCAGTTGGGGACCCCGTCACGAGCAGTACTTC

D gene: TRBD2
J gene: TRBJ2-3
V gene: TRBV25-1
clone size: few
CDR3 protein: CASISGGAADTQYF
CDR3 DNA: TGTGCCAGCATAAGCGGGGGGGCCGCAGATACGCAGTATTTT

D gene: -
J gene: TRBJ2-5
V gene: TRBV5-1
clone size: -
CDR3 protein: CASSLEQGHQETQYF
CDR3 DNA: TGCGCCAGCAGCTTGGAACAGGGCCACCAAGAGACCCAGTACTTC

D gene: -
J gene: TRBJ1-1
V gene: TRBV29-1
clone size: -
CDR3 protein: CSVDTENTEAFF
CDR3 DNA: TGCAGCGTTGACACAGAGAACACTGAAGCTTTCTTT

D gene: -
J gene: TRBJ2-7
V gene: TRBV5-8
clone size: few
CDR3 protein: CASSLEGTRRYYEQYF
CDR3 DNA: TGTGCCAGCAGCTTGGAGGGGACTCGACGTTATTACGAGCAGTACTTC

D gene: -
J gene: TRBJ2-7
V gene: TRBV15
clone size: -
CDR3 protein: CATSGVGRNYYEQYF
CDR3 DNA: TGTGCCACCAGCGGGGTGGGCAGGAACTACTACGAGCAGTACTTC

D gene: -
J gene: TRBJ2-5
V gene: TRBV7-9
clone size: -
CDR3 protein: CASSLTPDPWEWETQYF
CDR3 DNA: TGTGCCAGCAGCTTAACTCCGGACCCATGGGAGTGGGAGACCCAGTACTTC

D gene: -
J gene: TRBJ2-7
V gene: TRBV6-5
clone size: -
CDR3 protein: CASSYSSTLREQYF
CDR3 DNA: TGTGCCAGCAGTTACTCGTCTACCCTGCGGGAGCAGTACTTC

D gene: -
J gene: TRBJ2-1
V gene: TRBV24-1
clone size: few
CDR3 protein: CATSDGGWEQFF
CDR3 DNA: TGTGCCACCAGTGATGGGGGATGGGAGCAGTTCTTC

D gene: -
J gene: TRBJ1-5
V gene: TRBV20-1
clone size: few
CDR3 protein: CSARGGAISNQPQHF
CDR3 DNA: TGCAGTGCTAGGGGAGGGGCGATTAGCAATCAGCCCCAGCATTTT

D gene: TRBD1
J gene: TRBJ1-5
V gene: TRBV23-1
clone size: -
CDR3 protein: CASSHHRDRDSFNNQPQHF
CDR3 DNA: TGCGCCAGCAGTCACCACCGGGACAGGGACTCGTTTAACAATCAGCCCCAGCATTTT

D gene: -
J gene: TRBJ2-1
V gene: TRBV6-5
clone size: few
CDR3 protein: CASSYSGASNEQFF
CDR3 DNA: TGTGCCAGCAGTTACTCAGGGGCCTCTAATGAGCAGTTCTTC

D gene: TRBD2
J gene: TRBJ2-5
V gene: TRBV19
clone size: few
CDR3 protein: CASSSPLRGGQETQYF
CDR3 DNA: TGTGCCAGTAGTAGCCCGCTGCGGGGGGGCCAAGAGACCCAGTACTTC

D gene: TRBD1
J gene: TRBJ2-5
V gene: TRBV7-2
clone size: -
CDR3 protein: CASSLQGAEETQYF
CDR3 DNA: TGTGCCAGCAGCTTACAGGGGGCGGAAGAGACCCAGTACTTC

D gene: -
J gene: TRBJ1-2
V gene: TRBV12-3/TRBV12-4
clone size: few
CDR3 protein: CASSFWAGRNGYTF
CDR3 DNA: TGTGCCAGCAGTTTCTGGGCAGGGCGGAATGGCTACACCTTC